These T cell receptor beta chains were read from a single sample in a study of blood T cells in healthy people across ages. MiXCR, run by TCRdb on the 5' RACE reads, gives a single entry per CDR3 protein. The data contain more than 800,000 distinct CDR3 sequences, 35% to 50% of them singletons. Material: blood. These receptors all stem from an older woman in good health. CDR3s include the opening cysteine and the closing phenylalanine or tryptophan. Fields, in order: CDR3 protein, CDR3 DNA, V gene, J gene, clone size, D gene. D genes are given only for firm matches. Not all rows give a size; the values are once, few, many and, for expanded clones, a class.

CDR3 protein: CASSPGDSYEQYF
CDR3 DNA: TGTGCCAGCAGCCCCGGAGATTCCTACGAGCAGTACTTC
V gene: TRBV12-3/TRBV12-4
J gene: TRBJ2-7
clone size: many
D gene: .

CDR3 protein: CASGESGRAWEQYF
CDR3 DNA: TGCGCCAGCGGTGAAAGCGGGAGGGCGTGGGAGCAGTACTTC
V gene: TRBV10-2
J gene: TRBJ2-5
clone size: .
D gene: TRBD2

CDR3 protein: CASAAQETQYF
CDR3 DNA: TGTGCCAGCGCGGCACAAGAGACCCAGTACTTC
V gene: TRBV2
J gene: TRBJ2-5
clone size: .
D gene: .

CDR3 protein: CASKETGISSTVSYNEQFF
CDR3 DNA: TGTGCCAGCAAAGAGACAGGGATATCCTCAACTGTCTCCTACAATGAGCAGTTCTTC
V gene: TRBV6-1
J gene: TRBJ2-1
clone size: .
D gene: TRBD1

CDR3 protein: CASSTHFGYTF
CDR3 DNA: TGTGCCAGCAGCACACATTTTGGCTACACCTTC
V gene: TRBV5-4
J gene: TRBJ1-2
clone size: .
D gene: .

CDR3 protein: CASSRRDLLYEQYF
CDR3 DNA: TGTGCCAGCAGCCGCCGGGACTTGCTCTACGAGCAGTACTTC
V gene: TRBV6-1
J gene: TRBJ2-7
clone size: .
D gene: .

CDR3 protein: CATSSAGLAGNTGELFF
CDR3 DNA: TGTGCCACCAGTTCCGCGGGACTAGCGGGAAACACCGGGGAGCTGTTTTTT
V gene: TRBV24-1
J gene: TRBJ2-2
clone size: few
D gene: TRBD2

CDR3 protein: CASSPSKGFSSGELFF
CDR3 DNA: TGTGCCAGCAGTCCGTCCAAGGGGTTTAGTTCCGGGGAGCTGTTTTTT
V gene: TRBV27
J gene: TRBJ2-2
clone size: .
D gene: .

CDR3 protein: CASSLEGTRSDEQYF
CDR3 DNA: TGCGCCAGCAGCTTGGAGGGGACACGGTCGGACGAGCAGTACTTC
V gene: TRBV5-1
J gene: TRBJ2-7
clone size: few
D gene: .

CDR3 protein: CASSLERRGPGGYTF
CDR3 DNA: TGTGCCAGCAGCTTAGAGCGCAGGGGGCCAGGTGGCTACACCTTC
V gene: TRBV7-2
J gene: TRBJ1-2
clone size: few
D gene: TRBD1

CDR3 protein: CDSSRDLVSLYGYTF
CDR3 DNA: TGCGACAGCAGTCGGGACCTAGTCTCTCTCTATGGCTACACCTTC
V gene: TRBV5-1
J gene: TRBJ1-2
clone size: .
D gene: .

CDR3 protein: CSARKDRRQETQYF
CDR3 DNA: TGCAGTGCTAGGAAGGACAGAAGACAAGAGACCCAGTACTTC
V gene: TRBV20-1
J gene: TRBJ2-5
clone size: .
D gene: .

CDR3 protein: CSAAGDRYNEQYF
CDR3 DNA: TGCAGTGCAGCCGGGGACAGATACAATGAGCAGTACTTC
V gene: TRBV20-1
J gene: TRBJ2-5
clone size: .
D gene: TRBD1

CDR3 protein: CSVDRERQGSIQYF
CDR3 DNA: TGCAGTGTCGATAGGGAGCGACAGGGAAGCATTCAGTACTTC
V gene: TRBV20-1
J gene: TRBJ2-4
clone size: few
D gene: TRBD1

CDR3 protein: CASSLEKQTQYF
CDR3 DNA: TGTGCCAGCAGCTTAGAAAAACAGACCCAGTACTTC
V gene: TRBV7-9
J gene: TRBJ2-5
clone size: few
D gene: .

CDR3 protein: CSVQGGATEAFF
CDR3 DNA: TGCAGCGTCCAAGGGGGTGCCACTGAAGCTTTCTTT
V gene: TRBV29-1
J gene: TRBJ1-1
clone size: .
D gene: .

CDR3 protein: CASSLGTGVAGYTF
CDR3 DNA: TGTGCCAGCAGTTTAGGGACAGGGGTCGCAGGCTACACCTTC
V gene: TRBV27
J gene: TRBJ1-2
clone size: .
D gene: TRBD1

CDR3 protein: CSARPTGEETQYF
CDR3 DNA: TGCAGTGCTAGGCCGACAGGGGAAGAGACCCAGTACTTC
V gene: TRBV20-1
J gene: TRBJ2-5
clone size: many
D gene: TRBD1

CDR3 protein: CASSLSWTGGSEQYF
CDR3 DNA: TGTGCCAGCAGCTTATCATGGACAGGGGGCAGCGAGCAGTACTTC
V gene: TRBV11-2
J gene: TRBJ2-7
clone size: few
D gene: TRBD1

CDR3 protein: CASTSGTGSSPLHF
CDR3 DNA: TGTGCCAGCACCTCTGGGACAGGGTCTTCACCCCTCCACTTT
V gene: TRBV12-3/TRBV12-4
J gene: TRBJ1-6
clone size: few
D gene: TRBD1

CDR3 protein: CASSLSGGSESEQFF
CDR3 DNA: TGTGCCAGCAGTTTATCGGGGGGGAGCGAGAGTGAGCAGTTCTTC
V gene: TRBV27
J gene: TRBJ2-1
clone size: .
D gene: TRBD2

CDR3 protein: CAISQGADNEQFF
CDR3 DNA: TGTGCCATCAGCCAGGGGGCGGACAATGAGCAGTTCTTC
V gene: TRBV10-3
J gene: TRBJ2-1
clone size: few
D gene: TRBD1

CDR3 protein: CASSARLARNNEQFF
CDR3 DNA: TGTGCCAGCAGTGCGAGACTAGCGAGAAACAATGAGCAGTTCTTC
V gene: TRBV7-8
J gene: TRBJ2-1
clone size: .
D gene: TRBD2

CDR3 protein: CSAFRFDSYEQYF
CDR3 DNA: TGCAGCGCATTCAGGTTCGACTCCTACGAGCAGTACTTC
V gene: TRBV20-1
J gene: TRBJ2-7
clone size: .
D gene: .

CDR3 protein: CASSFSTAGNYGYTF
CDR3 DNA: TGTGCCAGCAGCTTTTCGACGGCGGGTAACTATGGCTACACCTTC
V gene: TRBV12-3/TRBV12-4
J gene: TRBJ1-2
clone size: few
D gene: .

CDR3 protein: CASSEDGSSYNEQFF
CDR3 DNA: TGTGCCAGCAGTGAAGATGGCAGCTCCTACAATGAGCAGTTCTTC
V gene: TRBV2
J gene: TRBJ2-1
clone size: few
D gene: .

CDR3 protein: CASSRRPSGKSADTQYF
CDR3 DNA: TGTGCCAGCAGCCGCCGCCCTAGCGGAAAGAGCGCAGATACGCAGTATTTT
V gene: TRBV12-3/TRBV12-4
J gene: TRBJ2-3
clone size: once
D gene: TRBD2

CDR3 protein: CASRGGDEQFF
CDR3 DNA: TGTGCCAGCCGGGGGGGCGATGAGCAGTTCTTC
V gene: TRBV9
J gene: TRBJ2-1
clone size: few
D gene: TRBD2

CDR3 protein: CASSPFAGTQYF
CDR3 DNA: TGTGCCAGCAGCCCCTTCGCCGGTACGCAGTATTTT
V gene: TRBV7-3
J gene: TRBJ2-3
clone size: .
D gene: .

CDR3 protein: CASSPLLAGGSKLYEQYF
CDR3 DNA: TGTGCCAGCAGCCCTTTACTAGCGGGAGGGTCGAAGTTGTACGAGCAGTACTTC
V gene: TRBV6-2/TRBV6-3
J gene: TRBJ2-7
clone size: .
D gene: TRBD2

CDR3 protein: CASGLEGIEQYF
CDR3 DNA: TGTGCTAGTGGTTTAGAGGGAATCGAGCAGTACTTC
V gene: TRBV12-5
J gene: TRBJ2-7
clone size: .
D gene: .

CDR3 protein: CASSSRMEQYF
CDR3 DNA: TGTGCCAGCAGTTCCAGGATGGAGCAGTACTTC
V gene: TRBV6-6
J gene: TRBJ2-7
clone size: few
D gene: .

CDR3 protein: CASRTWRKSSYEQYF
CDR3 DNA: TGTGCCAGCAGAACCTGGAGGAAGAGCTCCTACGAGCAGTACTTC
V gene: TRBV11-2
J gene: TRBJ2-7
clone size: .
D gene: .

CDR3 protein: CASSVSTSGLHNEQFF
CDR3 DNA: TGTGCCAGCAGCGTCTCGACTAGCGGCCTTCACAATGAGCAGTTCTTC
V gene: TRBV9
J gene: TRBJ2-1
clone size: .
D gene: TRBD2

CDR3 protein: CASSVLNRGRETQYF
CDR3 DNA: TGCGCCAGCAGCGTTCTGAACAGGGGTAGAGAGACCCAGTACTTC
V gene: TRBV5-1
J gene: TRBJ2-5
clone size: few
D gene: TRBD1

CDR3 protein: CASSVIDRAYEQYF
CDR3 DNA: TGTGCCAGCAGCGTTATAGACAGAGCCTACGAGCAGTACTTC
V gene: TRBV9
J gene: TRBJ2-7
clone size: .
D gene: .

CDR3 protein: CASSYLPGVSEQYF
CDR3 DNA: TGTGCCAGCAGTTACTTGCCAGGGGTGAGTGAGCAGTACTTC
V gene: TRBV6-5
J gene: TRBJ2-5
clone size: few
D gene: .

CDR3 protein: CASSFFPLDSPYGYTF
CDR3 DNA: TGTGCCAGCAGTTTTTTCCCACTGGACAGCCCCTATGGCTACACCTTC
V gene: TRBV27
J gene: TRBJ1-2
clone size: .
D gene: .

CDR3 protein: CSARDVSKNGYTF
CDR3 DNA: TGCAGTGCTAGAGATGTCAGTAAGAATGGCTACACCTTC
V gene: TRBV29-1
J gene: TRBJ1-2
clone size: .
D gene: .

CDR3 protein: CASSLAIWGERSPLHF
CDR3 DNA: TGTGCCAGCAGCTTGGCCATATGGGGGGAGAGATCACCCCTCCACTTT
V gene: TRBV5-5
J gene: TRBJ1-6
clone size: few
D gene: .

CDR3 protein: CASSQAGQGGNEQFF
CDR3 DNA: TGTGCCAGCAGTCAAGCGGGACAGGGGGGTAATGAGCAGTTCTTC
V gene: TRBV6-1
J gene: TRBJ2-1
clone size: few
D gene: TRBD1

CDR3 protein: CASSSGSTGYGYTF
CDR3 DNA: TGTGCCAGCAGCTCTGGGTCGACAGGTTATGGCTACACCTTC
V gene: TRBV11-2
J gene: TRBJ1-2
clone size: few
D gene: .

CDR3 protein: CSARWQGQPQHF
CDR3 DNA: TGCAGTGCTAGATGGCAGGGCCAGCCCCAGCATTTT
V gene: TRBV20-1
J gene: TRBJ1-5
clone size: .
D gene: .

CDR3 protein: CSARDRRAATSYEQYF
CDR3 DNA: TGCAGTGCTAGAGATCGGCGGGCAGCGACCTCCTACGAGCAGTACTTC
V gene: TRBV20-1
J gene: TRBJ2-7
clone size: once
D gene: .

CDR3 protein: CSARDLIGSSGNEQFF
CDR3 DNA: TGCAGTGCTAGAGATCTGATCGGGAGCTCTGGCAATGAGCAGTTCTTC
V gene: TRBV20-1
J gene: TRBJ2-1
clone size: .
D gene: .

CDR3 protein: CATSQGRQGEDEQYF
CDR3 DNA: TGTGCCACCAGTCAAGGGAGACAGGGGGAGGACGAGCAGTACTTC
V gene: TRBV24-1
J gene: TRBJ2-7
clone size: .
D gene: TRBD1

CDR3 protein: CASGAGRLTGGGNTEAFF
CDR3 DNA: TGTGCCAGCGGAGCGGGTCGCTTGACAGGGGGCGGAAACACTGAAGCTTTCTTT
V gene: TRBV2
J gene: TRBJ1-1
clone size: .
D gene: TRBD1

CDR3 protein: CASSQGQARGVGESGYTF
CDR3 DNA: TGTGCCAGCAGCCAAGGTCAAGCCCGCGGCGTGGGGGAGAGCGGCTACACCTTC
V gene: TRBV14
J gene: TRBJ1-2
clone size: .
D gene: .

CDR3 protein: CASSDGQGRPSDTQYF
CDR3 DNA: TGTGCCAGCAGTGACGGACAGGGAAGGCCTTCAGATACGCAGTATTTT
V gene: TRBV6-1
J gene: TRBJ2-3
clone size: few
D gene: TRBD1

CDR3 protein: CASSHGLVVEQYF
CDR3 DNA: TGTGCCAGCAGCCATGGACTAGTTGTCGAGCAGTACTTC
V gene: TRBV11-2
J gene: TRBJ2-7
clone size: .
D gene: TRBD2

CDR3 protein: CSARKAAPTYEQYF
CDR3 DNA: TGCAGTGCTAGAAAGGCAGCTCCCACCTACGAGCAGTACTTC
V gene: TRBV20-1
J gene: TRBJ2-7
clone size: few
D gene: .

CDR3 protein: CASSSSGQGWNEQFF
CDR3 DNA: TGCGCCAGCAGTTCTTCTGGACAGGGTTGGAATGAGCAGTTCTTC
V gene: TRBV5-1
J gene: TRBJ2-1
clone size: .
D gene: TRBD1